This T cell receptor beta chain was observed in a study of beta chain features in type 1 diabetes. The CDR3 contains 15 residues. With V trimmed by 5 bases and J by 0 bases, 1 base remained unmatched. Germline CDR1 and CDR2: ENHRY and SYGVKD. Study observations and caveats: Within patients, naive, central memory and Treg TCRB repertoires seemed more similar than within healthy donors. For TCRB rearrangement, an influence of HLA type remained unresolved here. TCRB CDR3 length was moderately but significantly reduced in all four CD4+ subsets of Type 1 diabetes patients.

This clone occurred a few times. The target antigen is unknown. Every bit of the isolated RNA underwent reverse transcription, so sequencing read expressed TCRB transcripts. Profiled with immunoSEQ multiplex PCR; TCRdb holds only in-frame clones, not every one. The profile shows around 310,000 clones, about 13% of them singletons. One heparinised blood draw, averaging roughly 120 mL, came from each donor. The rearrangement links TRBV10-3 to TRBJ2-1; TRBD2 aligns across 10 bases. The sequenced sample consisted of naive CD4+ T cells from blood. The clonotype was recovered from a woman younger than 35 with type 1 diabetes. Here the CDR3 reads CAISPSGSSYNEQFF. DNA of the CDR3: TGTGCCATCAGTCCTAGCGGGAGCTCCTACAATGAGCAGTTCTTC.